The rows below give T cell receptor beta chains drawn from one sample of a study of tumor-infiltrating lymphocytes in primary liver carcinoma. TCRdb reanalysed the multiplex PCR reads using MiXCR and keeps one entry per CDR3 protein. The repertoire holds 150,000 to 200,000 distinct CDR3 sequences, roughly 80% seen once, with roughly 18% in the top ten. Sequencing was performed on tumor tissue from primary liver carcinoma. These receptors originate from a man aged 35-49 years with primary liver carcinoma and hepatitis B virus infection. Each CDR3 is given with its conserved first and last residue. D genes are given only for firm matches. Clone sizes are given selectively: once, few, many, or a class where the clone is expanded.

>TRBV29-1|TRBJ2-5|medium-sized|.
CSVLTSGETQYF
TGCAGCGTTCTGACAAGCGGAGAGACCCAGTACTTC
>TRBV11-1|TRBJ1-1|.|.
CASSLARAGNTEAIF
TGTGCCAGCAGCTTAGCAAGGGCTGGGAACACTGAAGCTATTTTT
>TRBV5-4|TRBJ1-6|.|.
CASSHDNPPFHF
TGTGCCAGCAGCCACGATAATCCACCCTTCCACTTT
>TRBV5-1|TRBJ2-3|.|TRBD2
CASSLLAGTDPQYF
TGCGCCAGCAGCTTACTAGCGGGCACAGATCCACAGTATTTT
>TRBV24-1|TRBJ2-1|.|.
CATSAHRGYNEQLF
TGTGCCACCAGTGCCCACCGGGGATACAATGAGCAGTTATTC
>TRBV6-2/TRBV6-3|TRBJ2-7|many|TRBD1
CASLDRERDEQYF
TGTGCCAGCTTGGACAGGGAGAGGGACGAGCAGTACTTC
>TRBV28|TRBJ2-3|.|.
CARSKTVLTTTQYF
TGTGCCAGATCTAAGACAGTGCTGACAACTACGCAGTATTTT
>TRBV7-6|TRBJ2-7|.|.
CASSPEMSYEQYF
TGTGCCAGCAGCCCCGAGATGTCCTACGAGCAGTACTTC
>TRBV7-7|TRBJ2-5|.|TRBD1
CASSPQTDRVVGETQYF
TGTGCTAGCAGCCCTCAAACGGACAGGGTCGTGGGGGAGACCCAGTACTTC
>TRBV5-1|TRBJ2-2|.|.
CTSSSAGSNTGELFF
TGTACCAGCAGCTCGGCGGGTTCGAACACCGGGGAGCTGTTTTTT
>TRBV11-2|TRBJ2-5|.|TRBD2
CASSPISIQVTGRETRYF
TGTGCCAGCAGTCCTATCTCAATCCAGGTTACTGGGCGGGAGACCCGGTACTTC
>TRBV5-6|TRBJ2-3|.|TRBD2
CASRLAAGREGRTDTQYF
TGTGCCAGCAGATTGGCAGCAGGGCGGGAGGGCCGTACAGACACGCAGTATTTT
>TRBV10-1|TRBJ2-2|.|.
CASREDAIGAGELFF
TGCGCCAGCAGGGAGGACGCGATCGGGGCCGGGGAGCTCTTTTTT
>TRBV10-3|TRBJ2-7|.|.
CATNPRGEPNEQYF
TGTGCCACTAATCCGCGGGGTGAGCCTAACGAGCAGTACTTC
>TRBV20-1|TRBJ2-5|.|TRBD2
CSATVDSGTQETHYF
TGCAGTGCTACCGTCGATAGCGGGACCCAAGAGACCCACTACTTC
>TRBV5-1|TRBJ2-1|.|.
CSSSQASGGLSSYNEQFF
TGCTCCAGCAGCCAGGCCAGCGGAGGGCTAAGCTCCTACAATGAGCAGTTCTTC
>TRBV18|TRBJ2-3|.|.
CASSPLVSDTHYF
TGTGCCAGCTCCCCCCTGGTGTCAGATACGCACTATTTT
>TRBV28|TRBJ1-2|.|.
CAGSSYYGVYGYTF
TGTGCCGGCAGTTCCTATTACGGGGTCTATGGCTACACCTTC
>TRBV12-3/TRBV12-4|TRBJ2-3|once|.
CASSPGNRPVTQYF
TGTGCCAGCAGTCCAGGGAATAGACCAGTTACGCAGTATTTT
>TRBV12-3/TRBV12-4|TRBJ1-5|.|.
CVTSPGTRPDTQHF
TGTGTCACCAGTCCCGGGACTAGGCCAGATACGCAGCATTTT